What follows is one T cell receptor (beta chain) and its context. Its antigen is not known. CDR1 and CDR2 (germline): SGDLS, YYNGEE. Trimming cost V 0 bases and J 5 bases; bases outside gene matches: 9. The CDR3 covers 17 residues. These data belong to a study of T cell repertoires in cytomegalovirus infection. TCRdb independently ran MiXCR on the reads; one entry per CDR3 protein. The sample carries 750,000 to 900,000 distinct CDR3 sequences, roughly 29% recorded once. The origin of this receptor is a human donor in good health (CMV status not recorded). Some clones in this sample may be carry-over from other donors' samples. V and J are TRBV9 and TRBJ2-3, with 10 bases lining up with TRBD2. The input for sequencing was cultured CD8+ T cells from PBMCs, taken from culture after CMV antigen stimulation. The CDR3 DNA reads TGTGCCAGCAGCGTAGTGCTAGCGGGGGCCGGGGAAGATACGCAGTATTTT. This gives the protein CASSVVLAGAGEDTQYF.